What follows are 25 T cell receptor beta chains derived from one specimen sequenced in a study of cytomegalovirus exposure and HLA in healthy donors. 13 Jbeta primers and 60 Vbeta primers were used for the PCR. Using immunoSEQ multiplex PCR, the repertoire was profiled, and TCRdb retains in-frame clones only, with some absent. The table includes roughly 150,000 clones, more than 75% detected once. Sequencing input: PBMCs. Receptors were obtained from a girl between 10 and 17 years old in good health and CMV-seropositive.

This clone was seen only a few times. The gene calls are TRBV10-3 and TRBJ2-5, with a possible D match to TRBD1 (5 bases). The CDR3 totals 15 residues. V lost 2 bases, J lost 5 bases, and 15 bases lay in between. The germline V gene encodes CDR1 ENHRY and CDR2 SYGVKD. DNA for the CDR3: TGTGCCATCAGTGAGGTGGCAGGGCAGGAGGAGACCCAGTACTTC. Translating it yields CAISEVAGQEETQYF.

The V and J genes are TRBV2 and TRBJ2-1; TRBD2 aligns across 7 bases. Germline loops: CDR1 SNHLY, CDR2 FYNNEI. V gave up 2 bases and J gave up 4 bases; unmatched junction bases: 5. This CDR3 region has 15 residues. CDR3 loop: CASSEWRETYNEQFF. The CDR3 DNA reads TGTGCCAGCAGTGAATGGCGGGAGACGTACAATGAGCAGTTCTTC. Looking up the rest from reference TRBV2 and TRBJ2-1 gives the full variable domain: EPEVTQTPSHQVTQMGQEVILRCVPISNHLYFYWYRQILGQKVEFLVSFYNNEISEKSEIFDDQFSVERPDGSNFTLKIRSTKLEDSAMYFCASSEWRETYNEQFFGPGTRLTVL.

The chain recombines TRBV5-1 with TRBJ2-7; a possible D gene is TRBD2 (6 bases). From germline, CDR1 is SGHRS and CDR2 YFSETQ. The V end lost 2 bases, the J end lost 2 bases, and 11 bases lay between the germline ends. The CDR3 runs to 14 residues. The CDR3: CASSFNSGTYEQYF. The CDR3, as DNA: TGCGCCAGCAGCTTTAATAGCGGCACCTACGAGCAGTACTTC.

The chain employs TRBV5-4 and TRBJ2-5, with 11 bases that match TRBD2. The CDR3 has 14 residues. Trimming took 0 bases from V and 5 from J; bases not matched to a gene: 0. Germline values: CDR1 SGHNT, CDR2 YYREEE (reference sequence). The DNA for the CDR3 is TGTGCCAGCAGCTTGGCTAGCGGGGGGGAGACCCAGTACTTC. Amino acid sequence: CASSLASGGETQYF.

The chain recombines TRBV29-1 with TRBJ2-3, with D possibly matching TRBD1 (6 bases). Per germline, CDR1 SQVTM and CDR2 ANQGSEA. V was clipped by 1 base and J by 3 bases, with 14 bases between them. This CDR3 has 15 amino acids. The DNA of the CDR3 is TGCAGCGTTGAAGGTTACAGGGAAGGGACAGATACGCAGTATTTT. This encodes CSVEGYREGTDTQYF.

The chain has TRBV4-1 and TRBJ2-1; weak D call: TRBD2 (6 bases). Between the trimmed V and J ends, which lost 1 base and 0 bases, there was a span of 13 bases. The germline gives CDR1 MGHRA, CDR2 YSYEKL. CDR3 length: 17 residues. Here the CDR3 DNA reads TGCGCCAGCAGCCAAGGGGGTGGGACTGGCTCCTACAATGAGCAGTTCTTC. It encodes CASSQGGGTGSYNEQFF.

The chain couples TRBV28 to TRBJ1-4; the match to TRBD1 covers 12 bases. Germline CDR1 reads MDHEN; CDR2 reads SYDVKM. After removal of 5 bases from V and 5 bases from J, the junction contained 15 bases not matched to a gene. The CDR3 extends over 19 amino acids. The CDR3 sequence: CASSPPRDRGPPKNEKLFF. The CDR3 DNA reads TGTGCCAGCAGTCCACCCCGGGACAGGGGGCCCCCGAAGAATGAAAAACTGTTTTTT.

This clone appeared a few times. The genes are TRBV6-4 and TRBJ2-2; perhaps TRBD2 as D (6 bases). Trimming stripped 0 bases from V and 0 bases from J, with 8 bases between. The CDR3 sequence is 16 residues long. Germline V gene data show CDR1 as MRHNA and CDR2 as SNTAGT. The CDR3, as DNA: TGTGCCAGCAGTGACTCGGGGAGGACGAACACCGGGGAGCTGTTTTTT. It codes for CASSDSGRTNTGELFF.

The chain uses TRBV27 and TRBJ2-5, with D hard to call. CDR1 is MNHEY, CDR2 SMNVEV, per germline (reference sequence). The CDR3 consists of 12 residues. Trimming left V 4 bases short and J 5 bases short, with 8 bases between. The CDR3 loop reads CASSSARETQYF. In DNA, the CDR3 is TGTGCCAGCAGTTCGGCCAGGGAGACCCAGTACTTC.

This clone was observed a single time. The same CDR3 arises from other DNA sequences in this sample as well. The rearrangement joins TRBV27 to TRBJ2-7, with a possible D match to TRBD2 (6 bases). Trimming shortened V by 0 bases and J by 0 bases, and 12 bases separated the two germline ends. Germline loops: CDR1 MNHEY, CDR2 SMNVEV (reference sequence). The CDR3 has 16 amino acids. The CDR3 DNA follows: TGTGCCAGCAGTTTATCGAACGGGGGATCCTCCTACGAGCAGTACTTC. Protein product: CASSLSNGGSSYEQYF.

The rearrangement uses TRBV7-2 and TRBJ1-2, with a weak D call TRBD1 (5 bases). CDR1 is SGHTA and CDR2 is FQGNSA in the germline V gene. The CDR3 has 13 residues. V lost 3 bases to trimming and J lost 3 bases, with 8 bases between them. CDR3 residues: CASSFQGYYGYTF. The CDR3 nucleotides read TGTGCCAGCAGCTTTCAGGGATACTATGGCTACACCTTC.

The rearrangement uses TRBV10-2 and TRBJ2-2; D is undetermined. The CDR3 loop spans 19 amino acids. V lost 0 bases to trimming and J lost 3 bases, with 20 bases between them. Germline V gene data show CDR1 as WSHSY and CDR2 as SAAADI. The CDR3 reads CASSESPPGQGVDTGELFF. CDR3 nucleotide sequence: TGCGCCAGCAGTGAGTCTCCACCCGGCCAAGGAGTGGACACCGGGGAGCTGTTTTTT.

The rearrangement joins TRBV29-1 to TRBJ2-3; 7 bases are shared with TRBD1. The CDR3 has 12 residues. J lost 5 bases, V lost 5 bases, and 4 bases had no gene match. The germline CDR1 and CDR2 sequences are SQVTM and ANQGSEA. The CDR3 DNA follows: TGCAGCGTTAGGCAGGGGGTAGATACGCAGTATTTT. This encodes CSVRQGVDTQYF.

The chain links TRBV7-6 to TRBJ2-3, with D tentatively TRBD2 (7 bases). Trimming took off 3 bases at V and 0 bases at J, with 10 bases between the two ends. CDR3 length equals 15 residues. CDR1 and CDR2 from the germline V gene are SGHVS and FNYEAQ. CDR3 nucleotides: TGTGCCAGCAGCTTGGCGGGGGCCAGCACAGATACGCAGTATTTT. Translation: CASSLAGASTDTQYF.

The chain carries TRBV4-3 and TRBJ2-5; D is perhaps TRBD1 (7 bases). V gave up 0 bases and J gave up 4 bases, with 12 bases separating them. Germline V lookup: CDR1 LGHNA, CDR2 YSLEER. The CDR3 sequence is 15 residues long. CDR3 sequence: CASSQDPQGGETQYF. CDR3 DNA: TGCGCCAGCAGCCAAGATCCGCAGGGGGGAGAGACCCAGTACTTC.

This clone showed up just a few times. The CDR3, as DNA: TGCAGCGTGGTACAGGGATCCGATGAGCAGTTCTTC. It specifies CSVVQGSDEQFF. This chain uses TRBV29-1 with TRBJ2-1; possible D gene TRBD1, 6 bases. CDR3 size: 12 residues. The ends were cut back, 6 bases at V and 8 bases at J, with 14 bases in the middle. The germline V gene has CDR1 SQVTM and CDR2 ANQGSEA.

The rearrangement joins TRBV6-4 to TRBJ2-1, with D possibly matching TRBD2 (7 bases). V was shortened by 5 bases and J by 4 bases, with 18 bases between the two germline ends. CDR3 size: 16 residues. CDR1 and CDR2 from the germline V gene are MRHNA and SNTAGT. CDR3 in amino acids: CASSYVGGLDYNEQFF. Here the CDR3 DNA reads TGTGCCAGCAGTTACGTGGGGGGGCTTGATTACAATGAGCAGTTCTTC.

The CDR3: CASSRDRGMFEQYF. The CDR3, as DNA: TGCGCCAGCAGCCGGGACAGGGGAATGTTCGAGCAGTACTTC. The genes are TRBV4-1 and TRBJ2-7; the match to TRBD1 covers 10 bases. The CDR3 runs 14 residues. After removal of 4 bases from V and 6 bases from J, the junction contained 6 bases not matched to a gene. The germline V gene encodes CDR1 MGHRA and CDR2 YSYEKL.

There are a few counts of this clone. This chain connects TRBV27 to TRBJ2-7, with 8 bases matching TRBD1. Trimming cost V 0 bases and J 1 base; bases outside gene matches: 5. The CDR3 is 16 amino acids. Per germline, CDR1 MNHEY and CDR2 SMNVEV (reference sequence). The CDR3 sequence: CASSLSRGTGSYEQYF. CDR3 bases: TGTGCCAGCAGTTTATCAAGGGGGACAGGTTCCTACGAGCAGTACTTC.

The chain carries TRBV5-1 and TRBJ1-1; possibly TRBD1 for D (5 bases). This CDR3 region has 18 residues. Germline values: CDR1 SGHRS, CDR2 YFSETQ. Trimming removed 1 base at V and 4 bases at J, with 23 bases between. The CDR3 region has the DNA TGCGCCAGCAGCTTGAATTCCGTCGGGGGAGGGAGAATCACTGAAGCTTTCTTT. Its protein product is CASSLNSVGGGRITEAFF.

The V call is TRBV11-2, the J call TRBJ2-7; D might be TRBD1 (7 bases). With 5 bases removed from V and 5 bases from J, the gap between germline ends came to 22 bases. The CDR3 loop spans 16 amino acids. Germline values: CDR1 SGHAT, CDR2 FQNNGV. This CDR3 reads CASSVRIGGGGNEQYF. The CDR3 DNA reads TGTGCCAGCAGCGTTAGGATAGGTGGAGGGGGCAACGAGCAGTACTTC.

This rearrangement joins TRBV7-8 to TRBJ1-5; D is unclear. CDR3 length: 15 amino acids. The germline V and J ends were trimmed by 1 base and 0 bases, with 7 bases remaining between them. From germline, CDR1 is SGHVS and CDR2 FQNEAQ. In nucleotides, the CDR3 is TGTGCCAGCAGCTTAGTCGGGGTTAGCAATCAGCCCCAGCATTTT. Residues: CASSLVGVSNQPQHF.

The rearrangement links TRBV4-1 to TRBJ1-4, with 8 nucleotides matching TRBD1. The V gene's germline CDR1 is MGHRA and CDR2 YSYEKL. The CDR3 contains 14 residues. Trimming removed 4 bases from V and 7 bases from J; junction bases left unmatched: 5. DNA of the CDR3: TGCGCCAGCAGCCGAGGGACAGGCGGTGAAAAACTGTTTTTT. Residues: CASSRGTGGEKLFF.

This clone has a handful of counts. The gene calls are TRBV2 and TRBJ1-4; 7 bases are shared with TRBD1. V shed 4 bases and J 8 bases; nucleotides not matched to a gene: 10. CDR3 length: 15 residues. In germline, CDR1 is SNHLY, CDR2 FYNNEI. The CDR3: CASSAITGAEEKLFF. CDR3 sequence (DNA): TGTGCCAGCAGTGCAATAACAGGGGCGGAGGAAAAACTGTTTTTT.

This clone was picked up a small number of times. V and J are TRBV7-6 and TRBJ1-1; perhaps TRBD1 as D (6 bases). The CDR3 runs 14 residues. The germline V gene encodes CDR1 SGHVS and CDR2 FNYEAQ. Trimming shortened V by 5 bases and J by 5 bases, and 15 bases separated the two germline ends. Here the CDR3 reads CASSPQGGGTEAFF. The CDR3 DNA reads TGTGCCAGCAGCCCACAGGGTGGGGGAACTGAAGCTTTCTTT.